This T cell receptor beta chain was profiled in a study of cytotoxic CD8 clonotypes in ibrutinib-treated CLL. In the case of this clone: Its antigen remains unknown.

Study results and caveats: Stable or contracted on treatment, public clonotypes were also uncommon.

TCRdb's copy holds only in-frame clones and misses some; the assay was immunoSEQ multiplex PCR. The sample consists of about 300,000 clones, 65% to 85% of them appearing once. PBMCs that had been cryopreserved were the source of roughly 2 micrograms of genomic DNA for TCR beta libraries. The TCR was taken from a human donor with chronic lymphocytic leukemia. The sample in question was PBMCs, obtained at disease progression, from a patient treated with ibrutinib.

This chain's CDR3 is CASIPGRGRIGEQYF. The CDR3 nucleotides are TGTGCCAGCATCCCCGGACGAGGGAGGATAGGGGAGCAGTACTTC. The chain couples TRBV28 to TRBJ2-7; D may be TRBD2 (6 bases). The CDR3 spans 15 residues. Germline V CDR1 and CDR2: MDHEN, SYDVKM. With 7 bases removed from V and 7 bases from J, the gap between germline ends came to 23 bases.